This entry describes one TCR beta chain. Generated by immunoSEQ multiplex PCR, the TCRdb table keeps only in-frame clones and is missing some. This sample carries 9,900 or so clones, over 65% of them seen once, and the ten largest clones take more than 0.9%. This record belongs to a study of follicular helper T cells after annual influenza vaccination. Study-level information: Across the 2013-2014, 2014-2015 and 2015-2016 vaccination seasons, some subjects were resampled.

Time point meaning: 2014-2015 season, pre-vaccination. Trimming cost V 3 bases and J 3 bases, with 15 bases left between them. This CDR3 comprises 14 residues. Germline-derived CDR1 and CDR2 are GTSNPN and SVGIG (reference sequence). This chain links TRBV30 with TRBJ2-7, with a tentative D call TRBD1 (5 bases). The source was CXCR5- memory CD4+ T cells sorted from blood, collected on the day of influenza vaccination. The source is an adult who received the influenza vaccine. The CDR3 is CAWSITGALYEQYF. Written as DNA, the CDR3 is TGTGCCTGGAGCATTACAGGTGCCCTCTACGAGCAGTACTTC.